The table lists the clone carrying this T cell receptor (beta chain) with many counts. V lost 1 base and J 3 bases, leaving 3 bases between the germline ends. This CDR3 is built from 12 residues. CDR1 and CDR2 from the germline V gene are SGHTA and FQGNSA. TCRdb itself ran the reads through MiXCR, one entry per CDR3 protein. The sample shows under 800,000 distinct CDR3 sequences, more than 20% of them seen only once. This specimen belongs to a study of T cell repertoires in cytomegalovirus infection. The specimen sequenced was CD8+ T cells from PBMCs. This TCR derives from a human donor in good health (CMV status not recorded). Some clones in this sample may be carry-over from other donors' samples. The gene calls are TRBV7-2 and TRBJ2-5; no definite D call. For the CDR3, the DNA is TGTGCCAGCAGCTTAGTAGAAGAGACCCAGTACTTC. Translating gives CASSLVEETQYF.